The next 6 T cell receptor beta chains were all read from a single sample in a study of blood T cell repertoires in COVID-19. Sequencing used immunoSEQ multiplex PCR; TCRdb keeps in-frame clones, though not all of them. The data show roughly 200,000 clones, with about nine tenths seen just once and 1.2% held by the top ten. Sequenced material: PBMCs or T cells enriched from blood (not recorded which). The source is a man in his thirties or forties who had recovered from COVID-19.

The J gene is TRBJ1-5, the V gene TRBV10-3; D possibly corresponds to TRBD1 (6 bases). The CDR3 consists of 15 residues. Trimming stripped 2 bases from V and 6 bases from J, with 14 bases between. CDR1 ENHRY and CDR2 SYGVKD come from the germline V gene. CDR3 DNA sequence: TGTGCCATCAGTGAGGATCCGTCCAGGGGTCAGCCCCAGCATTTT. Amino acid sequence: CAISEDPSRGQPQHF.

This chain joins TRBV24-1 and TRBJ2-1; D is ambiguous. Germline V gives CDR1 KGHDR, CDR2 SFDVKD. The V end was cut by 5 bases, the J end by 6 bases, with 7 bases between. The CDR3 totals 12 residues. The CDR3 DNA reads as TGTGCCACCAGTGTCCCGAGCAATGAGCAGTTCTTC. Its protein is CATSVPSNEQFF.

The gene calls are TRBV10-1 and TRBJ2-7, with 8 nucleotides matching TRBD1. The CDR3 loop spans 14 amino acids. Germline values: CDR1 WNHNN, CDR2 SYGVQD (reference sequence). J gave up 4 bases and V 7 bases, and 9 bases lay outside the gene matches. DNA for the CDR3: TGCGCCAGCACCGGGACAGGTCGTCGGTACGAGCAGTACTTC. It translates to CASTGTGRRYEQYF.

The V and J genes are TRBV25-1 and TRBJ2-7, with D uncertain. Deletions cut 0 bases from V and 4 bases from J, with 10 bases between. The CDR3 is made up of 14 amino acids. The germline V gene encodes CDR1 MGHDK and CDR2 SYGVNS. The CDR3 protein is CASSEYTQAYEQYF. The CDR3 region has the DNA TGTGCCAGCAGTGAATATACCCAGGCGTACGAGCAGTACTTC.

The V call is TRBV6-1, the J call TRBJ2-5; tentative D call: TRBD2 (7 bases). Germline CDR1 MNHNS, CDR2 SASEGT. The V end was cut by 3 bases, the J end by 7 bases, with 21 bases between. This CDR3 region has 16 residues. DNA of the CDR3: TGTGCCAGCAGTGACACATTTAGGGGGGGTTATGGGACCCAGTACTTC. It codes for CASSDTFRGGYGTQYF.

The rearrangement uses TRBV5-4 and TRBJ2-3; TRBD2 matches at 13 bases. J was trimmed by 2 bases and V by 4 bases; bases with no gene match: 4. Germline V CDR1 and CDR2: SGHNT, YYREEE (reference sequence). CDR3 length: 16 residues. As DNA, the CDR3 is TGTGCCAGCAGCCCAGGGACTAGCGGGAACACAGATACGCAGTATTTT. It specifies CASSPGTSGNTDTQYF. Using reference TRBV5-4 and TRBJ2-3 for the parts outside the CDR3, the full variable domain is ETGVTQSPTHLIKTRGQQVTLRCSSQSGHNTVSWYQQALGQGPQFIFQYYREEENGRGNFPPRFSGLQFPNYSSELNVNALELDDSALYLCASSPGTSGNTDTQYFGPGTRLTVL.